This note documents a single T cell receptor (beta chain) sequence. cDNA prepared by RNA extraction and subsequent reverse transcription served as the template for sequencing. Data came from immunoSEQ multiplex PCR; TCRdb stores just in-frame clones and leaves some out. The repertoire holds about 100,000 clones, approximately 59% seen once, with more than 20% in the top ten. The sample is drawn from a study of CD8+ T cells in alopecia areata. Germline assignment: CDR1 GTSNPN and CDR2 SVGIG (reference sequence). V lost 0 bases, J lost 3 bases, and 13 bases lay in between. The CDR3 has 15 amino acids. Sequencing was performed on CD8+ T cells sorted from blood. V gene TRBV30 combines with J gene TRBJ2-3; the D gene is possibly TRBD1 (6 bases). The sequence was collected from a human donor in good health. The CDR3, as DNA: TGTGCCTGGAGTGTAGGGGGTTATGGGACAGATACGCAGTATTTT. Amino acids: CAWSVGGYGTDTQYF.